This T cell receptor beta chain came from a study of STAT5B mutations in CD4+ large granular lymphocyte leukemia (dated by TCRdb to between 2020 and 2023). A note on the overall study: Among the healthy controls, the CDR3 'QG' motif was associated with a particular HLA allele. Flow cytometry performed on FACSCanto II or FACSVerse showed that the purified fractions had more than 95% purity among lymphocytes. The study compared the TCRbeta repertoires of patients with CD4+ T-cell large granular lymphocyte leukemia against those of healthy blood donors. Overall results and qualifications from the work: The data were not HLA-matched, and the relatively small sample size could explain the higher clonality seen in CD4+ compared with CD8+ T-LGLL. Greater clonality appeared to be present in CD4-sorted patient repertoires than in healthy CD4+ repertoires, and the difference was retained after the putative leukemic clones were removed. The main leukemic clonotypes were found to be private to each patient, although around 25% of the main leukemic clonotypes were detected at low frequency in the non-leukemic repertoires of other patients.

Only a few counts were recorded for this clone. Its antigen target is currently unknown. No per-base quality is available; no much larger clone lies one base away. The immunoSEQ assay at survey resolution was used to sequence TCRbeta rearrangements from genomic DNA. For the original study's pipeline: A lowest detectable productive clonotype frequency of 2.59 x 10-5 was observed in the TCR sequencing data. Analyses included only productive TCRbeta rearrangements, meaning complete and in-frame sequences. Sample clonality was computed as Simpson clonality in the immunoSEQ Analyzer version 3.0. Clones were categorized by frequency as very rare, small, medium, large (1-20%) or hyperexpanded (>20%). Generation probabilities were estimated with OLGA 1.2.3, V-gene circos plots were made with VDJtools, specificities were searched in VDJdb, and CDR3 motifs were identified with GLIPH. The clones in this table, taken by TCRdb from immuneACCESS, are in-frame only. Not every clone is retained; where verified, under half of the shortfall comes from an unresolved V gene, and the cause of the rest is unknown. V and J calls and clone size are as listed in that table; D and trimming were resolved from the DNA. This sample comprises tens of thousands of clones, over 70% of them detected only once. The ten largest clones capture about 4.2% of the sample.

Healthy controls were roughly 36 blood donors whose buffy coats came from the Finnish Red Cross blood service. All TCR-sequenced material derived from peripheral blood: patient blood samples and healthy donor buffy coats. Peripheral blood mononuclear cells were isolated by Ficoll-Hypaque gradient centrifugation. CD4+ cells were purified magnetically from the buffy coats of healthy controls. The Gentra Puregene Cell and Tissue kit was used for genomic DNA extraction, and quantification was performed on a Qubit 2.0 fluorometer. Specimen: CD4+ T cells from blood buffy coats. This receptor was identified in a human donor in good health.

The bases are TGTGCCAGCACCGGGGGGTTTACTGAAGCTTTCTTT. It translates to CASTGGFTEAFF. The sequence links TRBV2 to TRBJ1-1; TRBD1 is a weak D gene call, 5 bases matching. As encoded in the germline V gene, CDR1 is SNHLY while CDR2 is FYNNEI. The V end loses 7 bases and the J end loses 5 bases, and a stretch of 11 bases separates them. Including the terminal cysteine and phenylalanine, the CDR3 comprises 12 residues. Only CDR3 DNA remains: 36 bases, in frame from the first base.